The T cell receptor (beta chain) described here comes from a study of T cells in Graves' hyperthyroidism and ophthalmopathy. Overall study results and limits: The model's output predicted ophthalmopathy at a median of approximately 6.5 months prior to onset.

RNA transcripts gave rise to amplified TCR beta CDR3 regions. In the first-round RT-PCR of the TCR CDR3, the HTBI primer set was used. From the multiplex PCR reads, TCRdb called clonotypes with MiXCR, one entry per CDR3 protein. The sample shows roughly 380,000 distinct CDR3 sequences, roughly 12% of them seen only once. Per the germline V gene, CDR1 is DFQATT and CDR2 is SNEGSKA (reference sequence). The CDR3 runs 13 residues. V lost 5 bases to trimming and J lost 1 base; unmatched junction nucleotides: 5. This clonotype showed up many times. Its antigen is as yet unknown. Material: blood. This chain joins TRBV20-1 and TRBJ2-7, with TRBD1 matching 7 bases. This TCR derives from a man aged 30 to 45 with Graves' hyperthyroidism that later progressed to Graves' ophthalmopathy. The CDR3 region is CSALDRNSYEQYF. CDR3 nucleotide sequence: TGCAGTGCTCTGGACAGGAATTCCTACGAGCAGTACTTC.